Included here is one T cell receptor beta chain sequence, with context. Its antigen is not known. V shed 0 bases and J shed 1 base, with 6 bases lying between them. The CDR3 has 15 amino acids. Germline V gene lookup returns CDR1 LGHNA and CDR2 YNFKEQ. Every PCR received spiked-in synthetic TCR analog templates. Profiling relied on immunoSEQ multiplex PCR, and the TCRdb table lists in-frame clones only, not all of them. The sample includes some 100,000 clones, around 89% of them seen just once. The sample is drawn from a study of PD-L1 blockade in urothelial cancer. Overall study: Between 0 and 3 chemotherapy regimens preceded treatment for each patient. The study's findings and limits: Prediction of better survival came from below-median pretreatment blood TCR clonality.

Sample time point: pretreatment peripheral blood. Between 1 and 8 samples, pretreatment and on-treatment, were given by each patient. The chain couples TRBV4-2 to TRBJ2-2; D call uncertain. This receptor was obtained from an elderly woman with urothelial cancer. The specimen comprised PBMCs, sampled around atezolizumab (anti-PD-L1) treatment. Here the CDR3 reads CASSQEFQNTGELFF. The CDR3 DNA sequence: TGTGCCAGCAGCCAAGAGTTCCAGAACACCGGGGAGCTGTTTTTT.